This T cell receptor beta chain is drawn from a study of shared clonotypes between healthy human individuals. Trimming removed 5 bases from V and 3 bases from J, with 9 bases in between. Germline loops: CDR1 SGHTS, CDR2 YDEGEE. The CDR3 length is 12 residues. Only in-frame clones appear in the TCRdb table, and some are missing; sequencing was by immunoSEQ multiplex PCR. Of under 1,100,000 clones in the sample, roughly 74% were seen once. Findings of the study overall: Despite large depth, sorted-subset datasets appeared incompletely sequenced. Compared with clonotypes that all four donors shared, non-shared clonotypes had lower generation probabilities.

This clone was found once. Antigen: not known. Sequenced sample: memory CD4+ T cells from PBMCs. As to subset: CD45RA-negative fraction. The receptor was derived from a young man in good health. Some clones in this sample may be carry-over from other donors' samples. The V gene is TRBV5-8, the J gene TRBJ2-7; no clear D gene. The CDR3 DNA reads TGTGCCAGCAGGCGGACCTTCTACGAGCAGTACTTC. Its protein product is CASRRTFYEQYF.